What follows are 10 T cell receptor beta chains derived from one specimen sequenced in a study of T-cell memory formation after mild COVID-19. MiXCR was run by TCRdb on the 5' RACE reads, yielding one entry per CDR3 protein. Of about 560,000 distinct CDR3 sequences in the sample, approximately 21% were seen once. Sequencing was done on a sample of PBMCs or a T cell subset sorted from them (not recorded which). Receptors originate from an adult woman who had mild COVID-19 (a few samples of this study predate the infection). Cell type and time point are not known.

This clonotype has more than one count but fewer than ten. The rearrangement joins TRBV20-1 to TRBJ2-3; D not certain. V gave up 4 bases and J gave up 5 bases, with 31 bases separating them. The CDR3 is 19 residues long. CDR1 and CDR2 from the germline V gene are DFQATT and SNEGSKA (reference sequence). The CDR3 sequence is CSAKSFTRNEASRIDTQYF. The CDR3 bases are TGCAGTGCTAAATCCTTCACTCGGAACGAAGCCTCGAGAATAGATACGCAGTATTTT.

V usage is TRBV5-8 and J usage is TRBJ2-1, with TRBD2 identical over 11 bases. Germline V gene data show CDR1 as SGHTS and CDR2 as YDEGEE. With 4 bases clipped from V and 9 bases from J, the junction kept 12 bases outside the gene matches. The CDR3 sequence is 16 residues long. As DNA, the CDR3 is TGTGCCAGCAGCATCAGACTAGCGGGGTGGTTTGGTGAGCAGTTCTTC. Encoded protein: CASSIRLAGWFGEQFF.

Many counts were recorded for this clonotype. The chain uses TRBV7-8 and TRBJ1-2; D is unclear. CDR3 size: 16 residues. CDR1 is SGHVS, CDR2 FQNEAQ, per germline. With 2 bases removed from V and 8 bases from J, the gap between germline ends came to 21 bases. CDR3 bases: TGTGCCAGCAGCTTAAACCCGGCGGTGGGCCCCCTGGGCTACACCTTC. Translation: CASSLNPAVGPLGYTF.

This clonotype was detected a few times. The rearrangement links TRBV5-1 to TRBJ1-2; 7 bases line up with TRBD1. V trimming: 7 bases; J trimming: 0 bases; junction bases outside the gene matches: 6. Germline assignment: CDR1 SGHRS and CDR2 YFSETQ. This CDR3 spans 14 amino acids. CDR3 DNA sequence: TGCGCCAGCTCCGAGGGGGCTACTAACTATGGCTACACCTTC. It encodes CASSEGATNYGYTF. Full variable domain (rest looked up from reference TRBV5-1 and TRBJ1-2): KAGVTQTPRYLIKTRGQQVTLSCSPISGHRSVSWYQQTPGQGLQFLFEYFSETQRNKGNFPGRFSGRQFSNSRSEMNVSTLELGDSALYLCASSEGATNYGYTFGSGTRLTVV.

This clonotype was counted between two and nine times. The chain recombines TRBV18 with TRBJ1-1; 7 nucleotides line up with TRBD1. J gave up 5 bases and V 6 bases, and 15 bases lay outside the gene matches. CDR1 is KGHSH, CDR2 LQKENI, per germline. This CDR3 has 16 amino acids. The CDR3 nucleotides are TGTGCCAGCTCCGCACCTGTAAGGGGGCGGGGAACTGAAGCTTTCTTT. Encoded protein: CASSAPVRGRGTEAFF.

This chain connects TRBV5-5 to TRBJ2-7; D ambiguous. CDR1 SGHKS and CDR2 YYEKEE come from the germline V gene (reference sequence). The CDR3 runs to 14 residues. The germline V and J ends were trimmed by 2 bases and 0 bases, with 9 bases remaining between them. CDR3 sequence: CASSLSQSSYEQYF. Here the CDR3 DNA reads TGTGCCAGCAGCTTAAGCCAGAGCTCCTACGAGCAGTACTTC.

V gene TRBV21-1 combines with J gene TRBJ2-3; TRBD1, the D gene given by the table, was not confirmed from the DNA. TRBV21-1 is deemed a pseudogene. CDR3 size: 21 residues. CDR3 in DNA: TGTGCCAGCAGCAAAAGGGCTGGGACCGCCGGACGGGGGCGGGAGTGGCATACGCAGTATTTT. It translates to CASSKRAGTAGRGREWHTQYF.

J is TRBJ2-1 and V is TRBV11-2, with D hard to call. V lost 3 bases and J 8 bases, leaving 11 bases between the germline ends. The germline gives CDR1 SGHAT, CDR2 FQNNGV. The CDR3 extends over 13 amino acids. Written as DNA, the CDR3 is TGTGCCAGCAGCTTGGGGTTTTGGTATGAGCAGTTCTTC. Translated, it gives CASSLGFWYEQFF.

The chain is built from TRBV6-5 and TRBJ2-7; D is perhaps TRBD2 (6 bases). Trimming removed 5 bases at V and 2 bases at J, with 16 bases between. The CDR3 sequence is 15 residues long. CDR1 MNHEY and CDR2 SVGAGI come from the germline V gene. The DNA of the CDR3 is TGTGCCAGCAGTCACAGAATTAGCGGTACCTACGAGCAGTACTTC. It specifies CASSHRISGTYEQYF.

The V and J genes are TRBV15 and TRBJ2-7; TRBD1 matches at 7 bases. Germline values: CDR1 LNHNV, CDR2 YYDKDF (reference sequence). Unmatched junction bases numbered 9, after V lost 4 bases and J lost 6 bases. CDR3 length: 14 amino acids. The CDR3 nucleotides read TGTGCCACCAGCACTGCCGACAGGGATGGCGAGCAGTACTTC. Translating gives CATSTADRDGEQYF.